A selection of T cell receptor beta chains follows, all from one sample in a study of vaccination effects on CD4 cells after COVID-19. These receptors' antigens are unknown. The method was immunoSEQ multiplex PCR; TCRdb's version includes in-frame clones alone and lacks a portion of them. The sample records about 31,000 clones, roughly 63% being singletons. Sequenced material: CD4+ T cells from PBMCs cultured with HCoV-229E spike peptides, taken before COVID-19 vaccination. These receptors originate from a human donor who received a COVID-19 vaccine. CDR3s include the opening cysteine and the closing phenylalanine or tryptophan. D genes are given only for firm matches. Size is stated for part of the rows, as once, few or many counts, or as a class when the clone is expanded.

-	-	TRBV2	TRBJ1-4	CASSIRPGDNEKLFF	TGTGCCAGCAGTATACGCCCGGGGGATAATGAAAAACTGTTTTTT
TRBD2	-	TRBV11-3	TRBJ2-1	CASSSSGRTTYNEQFF	TGTGCCAGCAGCTCTAGCGGGAGGACGACCTACAATGAGCAGTTCTTC
-	-	TRBV5-5	TRBJ2-2	CASSPTGPGELFF	TGTGCCAGCAGCCCAACAGGGCCCGGGGAGCTGTTTTTT
-	-	TRBV6-1	TRBJ2-7	CASSEAGAATWDYEQYF	TGTGCCAGCAGTGAGGCAGGCGCGGCAACCTGGGACTACGAGCAGTACTTC
-	-	TRBV2	TRBJ2-2	CASRTNTGELFF	TGTGCCAGCAGGACAAACACCGGGGAGCTGTTTTTT
-	-	TRBV5-1	TRBJ1-2	CASSLVPGVQGPNYGYTF	TGCGCCAGCAGCTTGGTTCCGGGGGTTCAGGGACCTAACTATGGCTACACCTTC
-	once	TRBV18	TRBJ1-1	CASSRVGPTEAFF	TGTGCCAGCTCACGGGTAGGTCCCACTGAAGCTTTCTTT
-	few	TRBV12-2	TRBJ1-2	CASRSHRTGVCPNYGYTF	TGTGCAAGTCGCTCCCATCGGACAGGGGTTTGCCCTAACTATGGCTACACCTTC
TRBD2	-	TRBV19	TRBJ2-1	CASSIRLAGGRSYNEQFF	TGTGCCAGTAGTATACGGCTAGCGGGAGGGCGCTCCTACAATGAGCAGTTCTTC
TRBD2	-	TRBV29-1	TRBJ2-3	CSLGIAGATDTQYF	TGCAGCCTTGGGATAGCGGGAGCCACAGATACGCAGTATTTT
-	-	TRBV5-1	TRBJ1-2	CASSSMGGRYGYTF	TGCGCCAGCAGCTCTATGGGGGGCAGGTATGGCTACACCTTC
-	-	TRBV4-3	TRBJ1-2	CASSQDLRYGYTF	TGCGCCAGCAGCCAAGATCTTCGATATGGCTACACCTTC
-	few	TRBV29-1	TRBJ1-2	CSVDSYGYTF	TGCAGCGTAGACAGCTATGGCTACACCTTC
TRBD1	-	TRBV6-2/TRBV6-3	TRBJ1-5	CASSARDRRQPQHF	TGTGCCAGCAGCGCTAGGGACAGAAGGCAGCCCCAGCATTTT
-	-	TRBV7-6	TRBJ2-2	CASSLSGWKNTGELFF	TGTGCCAGCAGCTTATCGGGCTGGAAAAACACCGGGGAGCTGTTTTTT
-	-	TRBV9	TRBJ2-5	CASSVAGTKETQYF	TGTGCCAGCAGCGTAGCGGGGACCAAAGAGACCCAGTACTTC
TRBD1	-	TRBV19	TRBJ1-2	CASTIRLSPGTGGDYTF	TGTGCCAGTACCATCCGATTGTCCCCCGGGACAGGGGGCGACTACACCTTC
-	-	TRBV2	TRBJ2-5	CASTTGVETQYF	TGTGCCAGCACCACAGGTGTTGAGACCCAGTACTTC
-	few	TRBV7-9	TRBJ2-7	CASSLSGYEQYF	TGTGCCAGCAGCTTATCAGGCTACGAGCAGTACTTC
-	-	TRBV27	TRBJ1-5	CASSFVGNQPQHF	TGTGCCAGCAGTTTTGTTGGCAATCAGCCCCAGCATTTT
-	-	TRBV3-1/TRBV3-2	TRBJ2-2	CASSLTPGTRELFF	TGTGCCAGCAGCCTAACCCCCGGGACACGGGAGCTGTTTTTT
-	few	TRBV10-2	TRBJ1-2	CASSESADGYGYTF	TGCGCCAGCAGTGAGTCTGCGGATGGCTATGGCTACACCTTC
-	-	TRBV5-1	TRBJ2-1	CASSSDPQGASYNEQFF	TGCGCCAGCAGCTCCGACCCACAGGGTGCGTCCTACAATGAGCAGTTCTTC
TRBD1	-	TRBV6-5	TRBJ2-5	CASSRDGQGYGTQYF	TGTGCCAGCAGCCGCGACGGACAGGGGTATGGGACCCAGTACTTC
TRBD2	few	TRBV4-1	TRBJ2-7	CASSQSGLAVDEQYF	TGCGCCAGCAGCCAATCCGGACTAGCCGTTGACGAGCAGTACTTC
-	-	TRBV6-4	TRBJ1-6	CASSPDGSPRNSPLHF	TGTGCCAGCAGCCCGGACGGGAGTCCTAGGAATTCACCCCTCCACTTT
-	-	TRBV18	TRBJ2-7	CASSPSQGPYEQYF	TGTGCCAGCTCACCATCCCAAGGGCCCTACGAGCAGTACTTC